This TCR beta chain was captured in a study of T cells after posttransplantation cyclophosphamide. Whole-study results and caveats: TRB overlap between skin or GI tissue T cells and blood was limited. Donor-recipient repertoire similarity was low at 1-2 months, rising over year one.

The table lists this clone with many counts. Its antigen is unidentified. Using immunoSEQ multiplex PCR, the repertoire was profiled, and TCRdb retains in-frame clones only, with some absent. The sample shows 40,000 to 45,000 clones, none of them appearing just once. CDR1 is LNHDA, CDR2 SQIVND, per germline (reference sequence). The CDR3 runs 15 residues. Trimming at V came to 4 bases and at J to 5 bases, leaving 9 bases not matched to a gene. Sequencing was carried out using PBMCs. This TCR was recovered from a man aged 35 to 55 in good health, CMV-negative, and a related stem cell transplant donor. The rearrangement links TRBV19 to TRBJ2-5; 8 bases are shared with TRBD2. This CDR3 is CASSTVAGRAETQYF. The CDR3 nucleotides are TGTGCCAGTAGTACCGTAGCGGGGCGAGCGGAGACCCAGTACTTC.